This T cell receptor (beta chain) appears in the sequencing data of a study of human versus mouse CDR3 diversity and MHC coevolution (dated by TCRdb to the late 2010s). About the study as a whole: The immunoSEQ assay was reported to detect one in 200,000 T cells and to minimize amplification bias from multiplex PCR. The human cohort comprised three healthy volunteer blood donors, one aged 30 to 40, one aged 40 to 49 and one aged 60 to 70 at collection. Human naive CD4 T cell repertoires were used as a reference for TCR selection on multiple MHC II alleles and were compared with human-TCR-locus transgenic mice carrying single MHC II. Across the mouse and human samples, each sample yielded between 0.6 x 10^7 and 1.6 x 10^7 valid reads.

Remarks on this clone: Its antigen is unknown. No much larger clonotype is one base removed from it; base qualities were not supplied.

From the germline V gene, CDR1 is MNHEY and CDR2 is SVGAGI. The CDR3 covers 13 residues, taking in both the cysteine and the phenylalanine. Just CDR3 DNA is preserved here, 39 bases in frame from base 1. The junction shows trimming of 5 bases on V and 4 bases on J, plus 11 bases between the germline ends. Overall results and qualifications from the work: The largest TCR beta repertoire, around 1.5 million clonotypes, was estimated by iCHAO1 for humans, a finding likely attributable to selection by multiple MHC II molecules. Repertoire diversity was not regarded as directly comparable between humans and mice because human T cells were selected on several MHC II alleles. Among all the groups compared, the lowest clonal inequality scores came from most of the three human donors. On average, humans had more CDR3 deletions and insertions than mice, indicating greater exonuclease and TdT activity.

The QIAGEN blood and tissue kit was used to extract genomic DNA from sorted cells, and the DNA was quantified on a NanoDrop 1000. Using multiplex PCR of genomic DNA, the immunoSEQ platform deep sequenced and quantified the TCR alpha and beta chains. The original methods were these. TCR sequences were annotated using IMGT gene and region definitions. Out-of-frame rearrangements served as a stand-in for the preselection repertoire and were compared with in-frame clonotypes. Repertoire size was estimated with the iCHAO1 estimator supplied with the immunoSEQ platform. A Gini index based on the Lorenz curve was applied to in-frame amino acid clonotypes to measure clonal inequality. The intersect function of the R package tcR was used to count shared clonotypes, and the Jaccard index was used to score similarity. Principal component analysis of V, J and V-J usage frequencies was run with the R prcomp function without normalization. Sourced from immuneACCESS, this table was stored by TCRdb with only in-frame sequences that have V and J called. A share of the clones is absent; for the studies checked, an unresolved V gene accounts for under half, and the remainder has no known explanation. V, J and clone size reflect that table, while D and trimming were determined from the DNA. This sample is represented by fewer than 80,000 clones; about 90% of them were singletons. Over 0.12% of the sample rests with the top ten.

Fluorescence-activated cell sorting was used to pull naive CD4 T cells, meaning cells that were CD45RO-negative and CD62L-positive, out of the PBMCs. From each donor, approximately 50 ml of fresh peripheral blood was taken, and Ficoll density centrifugation was then used to isolate PBMCs. Cell sorting was carried out on a FACSAria III instrument, and a purity above 95% was achieved for all samples. Here the chain combines TRBV6-5 and TRBJ1-1, with TRBD1 perhaps the D gene, on 6 matching bases. This TCR was recovered from a person aged 30-69 years in good health. The sample was naive CD4+ T cells from blood. The meaning of the sample's cell subset or site label: CD45RO-negative CD62L-positive naive CD4 T cells. The CDR3 loop reads CASSLTGTTEAFF. The DNA sequence is TGTGCCAGCAGTCTAACAGGGACCACTGAAGCTTTCTTT.